This TCR beta chain was sequenced for a study of CD8 T cells in Susac syndrome. From germline, CDR1 is MRHNA and CDR2 SNTAGT. The CDR3 is made up of 17 amino acids. V lost 3 bases, J lost 1 base, and 8 bases stayed unmatched. An amount of RNA that ranged from about 0.45 to 1 ug was reverse transcribed with random hexamers. From the immunoSEQ multiplex PCR reads, TCRdb called clonotypes with MiXCR, one entry per CDR3 protein. The sample includes more than 200,000 distinct CDR3 sequences, 85% to 95% seen only once; the top ten take around 0.07%. The J gene is TRBJ2-7, the V gene TRBV6-4; 11 bases are shared with TRBD2. The sequence was obtained from a human donor with multiple sclerosis. Material: CD4+ T cells from PBMCs. The CDR3 nucleotides read TGTGCCAGCAGTGATGGAACTAGCGGGAGCGCGTCCTACGAGCAGTACGTC. Translating it yields CASSDGTSGSASYEQYV.